This note documents a single TCR beta chain sequence. Its antigen remains unknown. The sample carries other DNA sequences with the same CDR3. This specimen belongs to a study of graft-versus-host responses after intestinal transplantation. Study details: Each recipient received anti-thymocyte globulin induction, then tacrolimus and steroids for around 3 years.

Study-level results: Recipient bone marrow held GvH clones, some seen earlier in ileum or blood. Allografts of one patient group, those with graft-donor T cell macrochimerism, had high graft-versus-host to host-versus-graft clonal ratios.

The ends were cut back, 3 bases at V and 0 bases at J, with 6 bases in the middle. From germline, CDR1 is SGHTA and CDR2 FQGNSA. The CDR3 is 13 amino acids. Sequencing used immunoSEQ multiplex PCR; TCRdb keeps in-frame clones, though not all of them. Among more than 70,000 clones listed, around 83% were seen once. This TCR was sampled from a human donor who received an intestinal transplant. This chain connects TRBV7-2 to TRBJ2-7, with D hard to call. The sequenced sample was unstimulated CD4+ T cells sorted from spleen or lymph node cells, obtained before intestinal transplant. The CDR3 bases are TGTGCCAGCAGCTTCTCCTCCTCCTACGAGCAGTACTTC. The encoded protein is CASSFSSSYEQYF.